This entry features one T cell receptor (beta chain) sequence. Terminally differentiated effector memory CD45RA+ cells were excluded by CCR7 positive selection of CD45RO-negative cells. Donors included only healthy HIV-negative adults lacking recent acute infections or vaccinations. The table came from immunoSEQ multiplex PCR; TCRdb's copy has only in-frame clones and leaves some out. The sample includes some 2,000,000 clones, less than 95% of them seen just once. CDR3 length: 13 residues. Per the germline V gene, CDR1 is MNHEY and CDR2 is SVGAGI. Trimming shortened V by 7 bases and J by 1 base, and 10 bases separated the two germline ends. This sample was included in a study of shared clonotypes between healthy human individuals.

The chain joins TRBV6-5 to TRBJ1-2; D ambiguous. Sample: naive CD8+ T cells sorted from blood. This clonotype originated in a man younger than 35 in good health. DNA of the CDR3: TGTGCCAGCATCGGGATTCTTAACTATGGCTACACCTTC. It encodes CASIGILNYGYTF.